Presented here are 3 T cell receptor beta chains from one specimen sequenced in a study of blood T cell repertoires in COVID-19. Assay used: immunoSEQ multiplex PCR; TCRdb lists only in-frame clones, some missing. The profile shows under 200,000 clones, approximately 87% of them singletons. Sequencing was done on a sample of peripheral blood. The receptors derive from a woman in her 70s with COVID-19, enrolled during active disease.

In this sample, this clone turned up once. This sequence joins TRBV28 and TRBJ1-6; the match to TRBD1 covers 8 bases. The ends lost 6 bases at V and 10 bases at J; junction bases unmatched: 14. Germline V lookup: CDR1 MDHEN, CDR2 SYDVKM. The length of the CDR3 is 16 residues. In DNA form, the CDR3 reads TGTGCCAGCAGCTCCAGGCATGGGACAGGCTTGTCACCCCTCCACTTT. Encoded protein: CASSSRHGTGLSPLHF. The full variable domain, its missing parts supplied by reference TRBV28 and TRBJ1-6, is DVKVTQSSRYLVKRTGEKVFLECVQDMDHENMFWYRQDPGLGLRLIYFSYDVKMKEKGDIPEGYSVSREKKERFSLILESASTNQTSMYLCASSSRHGTGLSPLHFGNGTRLTVT.

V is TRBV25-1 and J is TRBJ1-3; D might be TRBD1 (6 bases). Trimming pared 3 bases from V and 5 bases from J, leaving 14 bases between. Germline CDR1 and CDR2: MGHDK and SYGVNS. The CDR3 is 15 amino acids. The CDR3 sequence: CASSDVGTPRNTIYF. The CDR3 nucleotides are TGTGCCAGCAGTGATGTCGGGACACCTCGAAACACCATATATTTT.

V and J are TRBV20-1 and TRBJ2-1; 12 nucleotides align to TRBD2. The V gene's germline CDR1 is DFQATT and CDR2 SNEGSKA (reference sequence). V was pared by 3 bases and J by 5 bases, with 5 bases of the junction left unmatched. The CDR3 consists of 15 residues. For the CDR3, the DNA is TGCAGTGCTAGTTCTAGCGGGGGGGTTCACAATGAGCAGTTCTTC. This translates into CSASSSGGVHNEQFF.